These 29 T cell receptor beta chains were sequenced from one sample in a study of early T cells in non-severe SARS-CoV-2 infection. TCRdb re-derived calls from the 5' RACE reads in MiXCR, one entry per CDR3 protein. The table lists about 31,000 distinct CDR3 sequences, approximately 5.9% of them singletons. The specimen was whole blood. The receptors derive from an adult who was a healthcare worker with PCR-confirmed SARS-CoV-2 infection or an uninfected control (not recorded which).

This clonotype was detected ten times or more. The chain carries TRBV20-1 and TRBJ2-7; 13 bases line up with TRBD2. The CDR3 consists of 13 residues. Germline V gene lookup returns CDR1 DFQATT and CDR2 SNEGSKA (reference sequence). J lost 5 bases, V lost 5 bases, and 3 bases had no gene match. The CDR3 is CSAGTSGVNEQYF. CDR3 bases: TGCAGTGCTGGGACTAGCGGGGTGAACGAGCAGTACTTC.

This clonotype was seen ten or more times. The rearrangement links TRBV20-1 to TRBJ2-3; weak D call: TRBD2 (6 bases). Germline V gene lookup returns CDR1 DFQATT and CDR2 SNEGSKA (reference sequence). The V end was cut by 3 bases, the J end by 2 bases, with 15 bases between. CDR3 length: 15 residues. CDR3 bases: TGCAGTGCTAGTGGAGGGTTTGGGGCCACAGATACGCAGTATTTT. Its translation is CSASGGFGATDTQYF.

This clonotype was seen repeatedly, ten times or more. This chain connects TRBV7-6 to TRBJ2-1, with TRBD2 identical over 8 bases. CDR3 size: 16 residues. The germline V gene has CDR1 SGHVS and CDR2 FNYEAQ. Germline trimming cut 1 base from V and 5 bases from J; bases unmatched to any gene: 7. The CDR3 DNA follows: TGTGCCAGCAGCTTAGGGGGACTAGATAACGACAATGAGCAGTTCTTC. Its translation: CASSLGGLDNDNEQFF.

This clonotype was seen at least ten times. V gene TRBV11-2 combines with J gene TRBJ1-6; no clear D. V lost 0 bases and J 7 bases, leaving 4 bases between the germline ends. Per the germline V gene, CDR1 is SGHAT and CDR2 is FQNNGV. CDR3 size: 13 residues. CDR3 protein: CASSLERNSPLHF. The CDR3 DNA follows: TGTGCCAGCAGCTTAGAGCGGAATTCACCCCTCCACTTT.

In this sample, this clonotype turned up many times. This sequence joins TRBV7-2 and TRBJ2-7; 10 bases match TRBD2. Germline V gene data show CDR1 as SGHTA and CDR2 as FQGNSA. This CDR3 spans 14 amino acids. Trimming removed 2 bases from V and 6 bases from J; junction bases left unmatched: 4. Here the CDR3 reads CASSLLAGVGEQYF. CDR3 in DNA: TGTGCCAGCAGCTTACTAGCGGGAGTTGGCGAGCAGTACTTC. Variable domain in full (rest from reference TRBV7-2 and TRBJ2-7): GAGVSQSPSNKVTEKGKDVELRCDPISGHTALYWYRQSLGQGLEFLIYFQGNSAPDKSGLPSDRFSAERTGGSVSTLTIQRTQQEDSAVYLCASSLLAGVGEQYFGPGTRLTVT.

This clonotype was seen repeatedly, ten times or more. The chain uses TRBV7-9 and TRBJ2-7, with TRBD1 matching over 10 bases. The length of the CDR3 is 16 residues. CDR1 is SEHNR and CDR2 is FQNEAQ in the germline V gene (reference sequence). The V gene end was trimmed by 5 bases and the J gene end by 1 base; junction bases not matched to a gene: 8. CDR3 region: CASSPYGQGGSYEQYF. The CDR3 nucleotides are TGTGCCAGCAGCCCCTATGGACAGGGGGGATCCTACGAGCAGTACTTC.

Concerning this clonotype: Because it lacks the conserved phenylalanine or tryptophan at the end, this CDR3 is likely a read error. This chain joins TRBV24-1 and TRBJ2-7; 7 bases fit TRBD2. Germline loops: CDR1 KGHDR, CDR2 SFDVKD. With V trimmed by 9 bases and J by 0 bases, 13 bases remained unmatched. The CDR3 extends over 16 amino acids. The DNA of the CDR3 is TGTGCCACCGGGAGGGTACCGAGGGATAGCTCCTACGAGCAGTACTCC. Its protein is CATGRVPRDSSYEQYS.

This clonotype was found a few times. V gene TRBV7-2 combines with J gene TRBJ2-2, with D possibly being TRBD2 (5 bases). This CDR3 contains 16 residues. Germline CDR1 SGHTA, CDR2 FQGNSA. The germline V and J ends were trimmed by 5 bases and 6 bases, with 19 bases remaining between them. The CDR3 DNA is TGTGCCAGCAGCGTCCGGGCTATATCGAGGGCCGGGGAGCTGTTTTTT. Its protein product is CASSVRAISRAGELFF.

This clonotype was counted at least ten times. The genes are TRBV5-4 and TRBJ1-1; 8 positions agree with TRBD1. From germline, CDR1 is SGHNT and CDR2 YYREEE (reference sequence). After removal of 3 bases from V and 5 bases from J, the junction contained 0 bases not matched to a gene. This CDR3 region has 12 residues. The CDR3 DNA reads as TGTGCCAGCAGCTGGACAGGGACTGAAGCTTTCTTT. It specifies CASSWTGTEAFF.

This clonotype was seen a handful of times. The chain links TRBV5-1 to TRBJ2-2; 9 nucleotides match TRBD2. The CDR3 runs 16 residues. Germline V lookup: CDR1 SGHRS, CDR2 YFSETQ. V dropped 6 bases and J dropped 0; count of bases not matched to a gene: 6. The DNA of the CDR3 is TGCGCCAGCAAAGCGGCTAGCGGGACGAACACCGGGGAGCTGTTTTTT. Translating gives CASKAASGTNTGELFF.

The chain employs TRBV27 and TRBJ1-1; TRBD1 is a possible D gene (5 bases). This CDR3 contains 13 residues. V was shortened by 8 bases and J by 1 base, with 11 bases between the two germline ends. Germline values: CDR1 MNHEY, CDR2 SMNVEV (reference sequence). The CDR3 DNA reads TGTGCCAGCCGGGGACTAGGGAACACTGAAGCTTTCTTT. This sequence encodes CASRGLGNTEAFF.

This clonotype was detected ten times or more. This chain uses TRBV19 with TRBJ1-1; 8 bases fit TRBD1. The CDR3 has 18 residues. V was pared by 4 bases and J by 3 bases, with 16 bases of the junction left unmatched. Germline CDR1 reads LNHDA; CDR2 reads SQIVND (reference sequence). The CDR3 here is CASSSQGQVGSRDTEAFF. CDR3 in DNA: TGTGCCAGTAGTAGCCAGGGACAGGTGGGGTCTCGGGACACTGAAGCTTTCTTT.

The chain has TRBV27 and TRBJ2-1, with 9 bases matching TRBD2. This CDR3 spans 15 amino acids. Trimming cost V 5 bases and J 7 bases; bases outside gene matches: 9. Per the germline V gene, CDR1 is MNHEY and CDR2 is SMNVEV (reference sequence). For the CDR3, the DNA is TGTGCCAGCAGTCCAGCGGGAGGAATTGGGAATGAGCAGTTCTTC. Translation: CASSPAGGIGNEQFF.

This clonotype showed up many times. The J gene is TRBJ1-5, the V gene TRBV27; D not certain. V shed 0 bases and J shed 1 base, with 13 bases lying between them. In germline, CDR1 is MNHEY, CDR2 SMNVEV (reference sequence). CDR3 length: 17 amino acids. CDR3 DNA sequence: TGTGCCAGCAGTTTATCGCCGGGATCAGTGAGCAATCAGCCCCAGCATTTT. Protein: CASSLSPGSVSNQPQHF.

This clonotype was observed many times. The chain has TRBV25-1 and TRBJ1-5; D is possibly TRBD1 (6 bases). Germline CDR1 MGHDK, CDR2 SYGVNS. With 8 bases removed from V and 1 base from J, the gap between germline ends came to 15 bases. The CDR3 loop spans 15 amino acids. The CDR3 loop is CASGGPLGSNQPQHF. CDR3 in DNA: TGTGCCAGCGGGGGCCCGCTGGGAAGCAATCAGCCCCAGCATTTT.

Many counts were recorded for this clonotype. CDR3 in amino acids: CASRLKVGARGEQYF. CDR3 in DNA: TGTGCCAGCAGACTCAAGGTGGGGGCTAGAGGCGAGCAGTACTTC. This sequence joins TRBV27 and TRBJ2-7; a possible D gene is TRBD1 (6 bases). Germline lookup yields CDR1 MNHEY and CDR2 SMNVEV (reference sequence). V dropped 6 bases and J dropped 6 bases, with 21 bases sitting between them. The CDR3 runs 15 residues.

In this sample, this clonotype turned up a few times. The rearrangement uses TRBV4-1 and TRBJ1-4; no clear D gene. Germline CDR1 MGHRA, CDR2 YSYEKL. The CDR3 is 18 amino acids. The V end was cut by 0 bases, the J end by 0 bases, with 14 bases between. CDR3 region: CASSQDPGSGATNEKLFF. In DNA form, the CDR3 reads TGCGCCAGCAGCCAAGATCCCGGGAGTGGGGCAACTAATGAAAAACTGTTTTTT.

This clonotype was detected a few times. One end of the junction is discordant with germline, which a read error may explain. This sequence joins TRBV29-1 and TRBJ2-2, with 8 bases fitting TRBD2. CDR3 length equals 14 residues. Germline CDR1 reads SQVTM; CDR2 reads ANQGSEA. The CDR3 sequence: CSVASTSVFGERFF. The CDR3 nucleotides are TGCAGCGTGGCCTCGACTAGCGTGTTCGGGGAGCGGTTTTTT.

Ten or more counts support this clonotype. V and J are TRBV12-3 or TRBV12-4 and TRBJ2-5; 10 nucleotides agree with TRBD2. V shed 3 bases, J shed 7 bases, and the junction held 14 bases outside the gene matches. The CDR3 has 17 amino acids. DNA of the CDR3: TGTGCCAGCAGTTTCGGACTAGCGGAGTTAAGATCGGGGACCCAGTACTTC. Protein product: CASSFGLAELRSGTQYF.

This clonotype was observed many times. The rearrangement uses TRBV18 and TRBJ1-2; 11 bases line up with TRBD1. The junction had 0 bases not matched to a gene; V was cut back by 3 bases and J by 3 bases. Germline V lookup: CDR1 KGHSH, CDR2 LQKENI. The CDR3 loop spans 14 amino acids. This chain's CDR3 is CASSPGQGDYGYTF. CDR3 nucleotide sequence: TGTGCCAGCTCACCGGGACAGGGGGACTATGGCTACACCTTC.

This clonotype was counted at least ten times. The chain combines TRBV3-1 with TRBJ2-1; 11 bases line up with TRBD2. The CDR3 has 17 amino acids. From germline, CDR1 is LGHDT and CDR2 YNNKEL (reference sequence). V was clipped by 4 bases and J by 4 bases; unmatched bases: 9. DNA for the CDR3: TGTGCCAGCAGCCCGACCCGACTAGCGGGACCGTACAATGAGCAGTTCTTC. This gives the protein CASSPTRLAGPYNEQFF.

This clonotype was seen many times. The chain is built from TRBV6-1 and TRBJ1-5; weak D call: TRBD1 (6 bases). The germline CDR1 and CDR2 sequences are MNHNS and SASEGT. There are 16 residues in the CDR3. Trimming shortened V by 5 bases and J by 2 bases, and 16 bases separated the two germline ends. The CDR3 spells CASSPNRVGGNQPQHF. The CDR3 bases are TGTGCCAGCAGTCCGAACAGGGTTGGCGGCAATCAGCCCCAGCATTTT.

Ten or more counts support this clonotype. The rearrangement links TRBV28 to TRBJ2-5, with D perhaps matching TRBD1 or TRBD2 (5 bases each). There are 14 residues in the CDR3. V lost 6 bases and J lost 5, with 16 bases in between. In germline, CDR1 is MDHEN, CDR2 SYDVKM. The CDR3 reads CASSDSGRLETQYF. CDR3 in DNA: TGTGCCAGCAGCGACAGCGGTCGATTGGAGACCCAGTACTTC. The full variable domain, rest sourced from reference TRBV28 and TRBJ2-5, is DVKVTQSSRYLVKRTGEKVFLECVQDMDHENMFWYRQDPGLGLRLIYFSYDVKMKEKGDIPEGYSVSREKKERFSLILESASTNQTSMYLCASSDSGRLETQYFGPGTRLLVL.

By its share, this clonotype is medium-sized. The chain is built from TRBV6-2 or TRBV6-3 and TRBJ2-7; 7 bases agree with TRBD2. The CDR3 loop spans 13 amino acids. Germline CDR1 reads MNHEY; CDR2 reads SVGEGT. With 8 bases clipped from V and 6 bases from J, the junction kept 10 bases outside the gene matches. CDR3 residues: CASGGSDLGEQYF. Written as DNA, the CDR3 is TGTGCCAGCGGCGGGAGTGACCTGGGCGAGCAGTACTTC.

The chain combines TRBV7-9 with TRBJ1-2; maybe TRBD1 (5 bases). CDR1 SEHNR and CDR2 FQNEAQ come from the germline V gene (reference sequence). Deletions cut 5 bases from V and 6 bases from J, with 13 bases between. The CDR3 is 13 amino acids. The CDR3 region has the DNA TGTGCCAGCAGCCAGGGAGCGGGGAATGGCTACACCTTC. Translating it yields CASSQGAGNGYTF.

The rearrangement links TRBV7-8 to TRBJ2-7; no definite D call. The V end was cut by 0 bases, the J end by 0 bases, with 9 bases between. The CDR3 loop spans 15 amino acids. From germline, CDR1 is SGHVS and CDR2 FQNEAQ. The CDR3 DNA reads as TGTGCCAGCAGCTTAGCGCCGGATAGCTCCTACGAGCAGTACTTC. Translation gives CASSLAPDSSYEQYF.

This clonotype was seen many times. V is TRBV7-9 and J is TRBJ2-7, with D maybe TRBD2 (6 bases). The CDR3 consists of 13 residues. V dropped 5 bases and J dropped 4 bases, with 12 bases sitting between them. Germline V gene data show CDR1 as SEHNR and CDR2 as FQNEAQ (reference sequence). The CDR3, as DNA: TGTGCCAGCAGCCCCCCGGAGGGGTACGAGCAGTACTTC. It encodes CASSPPEGYEQYF.

This clonotype occurred a few times. The chain is built from TRBV28 and TRBJ1-1, with a possible D match to TRBD1 (5 bases). With 3 bases removed from V and 2 bases from J, the gap between germline ends came to 10 bases. Germline V CDR1 and CDR2: MDHEN, SYDVKM. The CDR3 contains 14 residues. CDR3 amino acids: CASSFRVRNTEAFF. The CDR3 nucleotides are TGTGCCAGCAGTTTCAGGGTCAGAAACACTGAAGCTTTCTTT.

This clonotype was observed a few times. The chain recombines TRBV5-1 with TRBJ2-5; no definite D call. V dropped 4 bases and J dropped 5 bases, with 15 bases sitting between them. Per germline, CDR1 SGHRS and CDR2 YFSETQ. The length of the CDR3 is 14 residues. CDR3 coding DNA: TGCGCCAGCAGCCGCTTTGGCCCAATGGAGACCCAGTACTTC. This sequence encodes CASSRFGPMETQYF.